Listed below are T cell receptor beta chains from one sample, sequenced in a study of T cell repertoires in ileal Crohn's disease. Sequenced by immunoSEQ multiplex PCR; TCRdb stores in-frame clones only, minus some. The data show fewer than 12,000 clones, 75% to 85% seen once. The sequenced sample was ileal tissue. The receptors shown here come from an adult with Crohn's disease. CDR3s include the opening cysteine and the closing phenylalanine or tryptophan. The D gene is left open where the match is weak.

TRBJ2-3 NA TRBV4-2 CASSQDSGADTQYF
TRBJ2-7 NA TRBV4-3 CASSPVLGGPVEQYF
TRBJ2-3 NA TRBV4-1 CASYPRTRGAREDTQYF
TRBJ2-3 NA TRBV9 CASSVALGGNTQYF
TRBJ1-2 NA TRBV27 CASSYAGATNYGYTF
TRBJ1-2 NA TRBV7-2 CASSLFGQGHGYTF
TRBJ1-1 NA TRBV4-2 CASSQDGRGTTEAFF
TRBJ1-2 NA TRBV5-6 CASSLLLGVDEGRYGYTF
TRBJ2-5 NA TRBV7-2 CASSSGGGPQETQYF
TRBJ1-2 NA TRBV6-1 CASDRQRIGYTF
TRBJ1-2 NA TRBV1 CTSSQEGHTHGYTF
TRBJ1-1 NA TRBV25-1 CASSLGPRVAFF
TRBJ2-2 TRBD2 TRBV10-3 CATRAGGGTGELFF
TRBJ2-7 NA TRBV18 CASRLPFSYEQYF
TRBJ1-1 NA TRBV12-5 CASGLEGVNTEAFF
TRBJ2-2 NA TRBV9 CASSPMNTGELFF
TRBJ1-5 NA TRBV6-1 CASSEAPDRGGQPQHF
NA TRBD1 TRBV6-5 CASSYSMPPGGVEQYF